The clone carrying this T cell receptor beta chain was counted between two and nine times. Its target is not known. The data derive from a study of cytomegalovirus exposure and HLA in healthy donors. Study information: From 150 million to 200 million T cells, an earlier analysis saw some 120 million unique TCR beta sequences. The study's findings and limits: TCR beta V segments were, for the most part, productive about 87% or about 30% of the time in an earlier analysis. There were reportedly fewer N-insertions in an Asian-associated ancestry cluster than the roughly 700-donor mean, in a later analysis.

V was clipped by 7 bases and J by 0 bases, with 12 bases between them. CDR3 length: 14 amino acids. CDR1 is MNHEY and CDR2 is SVGAGI in the germline V gene. PCR employed 60 Vbeta and 13 Jbeta primers. Measured with immunoSEQ multiplex PCR; TCRdb has only the in-frame clones, and not every one. Among about 140,000 clones listed, around 65% were seen once. The V and J genes are TRBV6-5 and TRBJ1-2; D is unclear. This sequence originates from a male donor in good health and CMV-seronegative. Sequencing used PBMCs. CDR3 nucleotide sequence: TGTGCCAGCACATCGAGAGGTCCTAACTATGGCTACACCTTC. This codes for CASTSRGPNYGYTF.